The present T cell receptor beta chain was sequenced within a study of early T cells in non-severe SARS-CoV-2 infection. This clonotype has a count of ten or more. CDR1 and CDR2 from the germline V gene are SGHTA and FQGNSA. The CDR3 has 14 residues. Trimming took 2 bases from V and 4 from J; bases not matched to a gene: 4. Unique molecular identifiers (one per individual cDNA molecule) were attached. TCRdb reprocessed the 5' RACE reads via MiXCR and lists one record per CDR3 protein. Among 50,000 to 70,000 distinct CDR3 sequences listed, approximately 12% were seen once. The source of this sequence is an adult who was a healthcare worker with PCR-confirmed SARS-CoV-2 infection or an uninfected control (not recorded which). Sequencing was performed on whole blood. V and J are TRBV7-2 and TRBJ1-1, with 7 bases identical to TRBD1. Written as DNA, the CDR3 is TGTGCCAGCAGCTTACACGCAGGGGGCACTGAAGCTTTCTTT. It encodes CASSLHAGGTEAFF.